These 27 T cell receptor beta chains were all obtained from the same sample, sequenced in a study of cytomegalovirus exposure and HLA in healthy donors. Researchers ran the PCR with 60 Vbeta and 13 Jbeta primers. Sequencing was performed with immunoSEQ multiplex PCR; in TCRdb, only in-frame clones are kept and a portion is missing. The sample holds some 190,000 clones, roughly 90% seen once. The sample comprised PBMCs. The receptors shown here come from a woman under 40 in good health and CMV-seronegative.

The genes are TRBV29-1 and TRBJ2-3; D may be TRBD1 (5 bases). The V gene's germline CDR1 is SQVTM and CDR2 ANQGSEA. There are 14 residues in the CDR3. V was cut by 4 bases and J by 8 bases, with 19 bases left in between. The CDR3 bases are TGCAGCGTTGCGGACACCGGCTATACGGGTACGCAGTATTTT. Translation gives CSVADTGYTGTQYF.

V and J are TRBV19 and TRBJ2-1, with 8 bases matching TRBD1. This CDR3 spans 13 amino acids. The V and J ends lost 6 bases and 9 bases, in that order; junction bases with no gene match: 7. Germline V gene data show CDR1 as LNHDA and CDR2 as SQIVND (reference sequence). CDR3 sequence reads: CASSPLTGGEQFF. Here the CDR3 DNA reads TGTGCCAGTAGCCCGTTAACAGGGGGTGAGCAGTTCTTC. The variable domain in full, with the rest retrieved from reference TRBV19 and TRBJ2-1, is DGGITQSPKYLFRKEGQNVTLSCEQNLNHDAMYWYRQDPGQGLRLIYYSQIVNDFQKGDIAEGYSVSREKKESFPLTVTSAQKNPTAFYLCASSPLTGGEQFFGPGTRLTVL.

The V call is TRBV18, the J call TRBJ1-4; 7 bases map to TRBD1. The CDR3 is 15 residues long. J lost 5 bases, V lost 3 bases, and 6 bases had no gene match. Germline-derived CDR1 and CDR2 are KGHSH and LQKENI. DNA for the CDR3: TGTGCCAGCTCACCCAACAGGGGCCCGAATGAAAAACTGTTTTTT. It encodes CASSPNRGPNEKLFF.

The J gene is TRBJ2-1, the V gene TRBV7-9; TRBD1 might be the D (5 bases). The CDR3 sequence is 13 residues long. Germline V gives CDR1 SEHNR, CDR2 FQNEAQ (reference sequence). Trimming took off 3 bases at V and 6 bases at J, with 9 bases between the two ends. CDR3 sequence reads: CASSFLQGNEQFF. The CDR3 DNA sequence: TGTGCCAGCAGCTTCCTGCAGGGCAATGAGCAGTTCTTC.

The rearrangement joins TRBV6-6 to TRBJ2-7; tentative D call: TRBD2 (7 bases). V was pared by 0 bases and J by 6 bases, with 12 bases between. Looked up from germline, CDR1 is MNHNY and CDR2 is SVGAGI (reference sequence). The CDR3 loop spans 14 amino acids. CDR3 protein: CASSYSAGAGEQYF. The CDR3 DNA reads TGTGCCAGCAGTTACTCCGCGGGGGCTGGCGAGCAGTACTTC.

This clone has just one count. V is TRBV28 and J is TRBJ1-2; 10 bases are a match to TRBD1. With 8 bases clipped from V and 2 bases from J, the junction kept 11 bases outside the gene matches. The CDR3 has 16 amino acids. CDR1 and CDR2 from the germline V gene are MDHEN and SYDVKM. The CDR3 bases are TGTGCCAGCTCAAACCTTGTGGGACAGGGGAACTATGGCTACACCTTC. It yields the protein CASSNLVGQGNYGYTF.

The CDR3 nucleotides are TGTGCCAGCAGTCCAGGGGGTTCCGGGGAGCTGTTTTTT. It yields the protein CASSPGGSGELFF. The V and J genes are TRBV28 and TRBJ2-2; TRBD1 matches at 7 bases. Germline values: CDR1 MDHEN, CDR2 SYDVKM. The trim removed 5 bases at V and 6 bases at J, leaving 3 bases unmatched. There are 13 residues in the CDR3.

The V gene is TRBV10-2, the J gene TRBJ2-7, with 7 bases lining up with TRBD1. The germline CDR1 and CDR2 sequences are WSHSY and SAAADI. Trimming removed 5 bases from V and 3 bases from J; junction bases left unmatched: 4. The CDR3 sequence is 13 residues long. The CDR3 sequence: CASSRDSGYEQYF. In nucleotides, the CDR3 is TGCGCCAGCAGTCGGGACAGCGGCTACGAGCAGTACTTC.

J is TRBJ1-2 and V is TRBV4-1; TRBD1 matches 10 bases. Trimming removed 4 bases from V and 3 bases from J; junction bases left unmatched: 5. Per the germline V gene, CDR1 is MGHRA and CDR2 is YSYEKL. This CDR3 region has 15 residues. The CDR3 here is CASSLGTGVDYGYTF. The CDR3 nucleotides read TGCGCCAGCAGCCTTGGGACAGGGGTAGACTATGGCTACACCTTC.

This clone appeared once. This chain links TRBV7-9 with TRBJ2-7; 10 nucleotides line up with TRBD2. This CDR3 has 15 amino acids. Germline values: CDR1 SEHNR, CDR2 FQNEAQ (reference sequence). Unmatched junction bases numbered 9, after V lost 5 bases and J lost 5 bases. CDR3 in DNA: TGTGCCAGCAGCATCGGACTAGCGGACGGCGACGAGCAGTACTTC. It yields the protein CASSIGLADGDEQYF.

This clone was found once. The chain uses TRBV7-3 and TRBJ2-6; D not resolved. V was shortened by 9 bases and J by 4 bases, with 10 bases between the two germline ends. Germline CDR1 SGHTA, CDR2 FQGTGA. The CDR3 contains 13 residues. In DNA, the CDR3 is TGTGCCAGTTCCCCGGAGGGGGCCAACGTCCTGACTTTC. This sequence encodes CASSPEGANVLTF.

V and J are TRBV27 and TRBJ2-7; 8 positions agree with TRBD2. With 8 bases clipped from V and 7 bases from J, the junction kept 13 bases outside the gene matches. Germline-derived CDR1 and CDR2 are MNHEY and SMNVEV (reference sequence). This CDR3 is 14 amino acids long. CDR3 nucleotide sequence: TGTGCCAGCGCCCTCGGGGGGGTAGTTGGTGAGCAGTACTTC. Its protein product is CASALGGVVGEQYF.

The V and J genes are TRBV2 and TRBJ2-1, with 7 nucleotides matching TRBD2. This CDR3 is built from 13 residues. Germline assignment: CDR1 SNHLY and CDR2 FYNNEI. The ends lost 2 bases at V and 10 bases at J; junction bases unmatched: 5. The CDR3 DNA reads as TGTGCCAGCAGTGAATCGCGGGAGTGGGAGCAGTTCTTC. It yields the protein CASSESREWEQFF.

The chain has TRBV5-1 and TRBJ2-7, with 8 bases matching TRBD1. This CDR3 contains 15 residues. V shed 0 bases and J 4 bases; nucleotides not matched to a gene: 6. Germline V gene lookup returns CDR1 SGHRS and CDR2 YFSETQ. CDR3 DNA sequence: TGCGCCAGCAGCTTGGATCCAGGGGGCCGGTACGAGCAGTACTTC. Protein: CASSLDPGGRYEQYF.

This chain uses TRBV25-1 with TRBJ2-1, with 9 bases that match TRBD1. CDR3 length: 14 residues. The V gene end was trimmed by 3 bases and the J gene end by 4 bases; junction bases not matched to a gene: 1. Germline V gene data show CDR1 as MGHDK and CDR2 as SYGVNS. The CDR3 here is CASSEGTGYNEQFF. The CDR3 DNA is TGTGCCAGCAGTGAGGGGACAGGGTACAATGAGCAGTTCTTC.

The chain links TRBV5-1 to TRBJ2-7, with D uncertain. The CDR3 covers 14 residues. CDR1 SGHRS and CDR2 YFSETQ come from the germline V gene. The V end was cut by 7 bases, the J end by 5 bases, with 19 bases between. The CDR3 sequence is CASGGDANKDEQYF. CDR3 nucleotides: TGCGCCAGCGGCGGAGACGCCAACAAGGACGAGCAGTACTTC.

V gene TRBV14 combines with J gene TRBJ2-3; 7 bases are shared with TRBD2. CDR1 and CDR2 (germline): SGHDN, FVKESK. The J segment lost 2 bases and the V segment lost 1 base, leaving 6 bases of the junction unmatched. This CDR3 has 16 residues. This CDR3 is CASSQAPGGVTDTQYF. CDR3 nucleotides: TGTGCCAGCAGCCAAGCCCCTGGGGGGGTCACAGATACGCAGTATTTT. Full variable domain (remainder filled in from reference TRBV14 and TRBJ2-3): EAGVTQFPSHSVIEKGQTVTLRCDPISGHDNLYWYRRVMGKEIKFLLHFVKESKQDESGMPNNRFLAERTGGTYSTLKVQPAELEDSGVYFCASSQAPGGVTDTQYFGPGTRLTVL.

V gene TRBV28 combines with J gene TRBJ1-5; 7 positions match TRBD1. The CDR3 totals 13 residues. Germline CDR1 MDHEN, CDR2 SYDVKM. J was trimmed by 9 bases and V by 6 bases; bases with no gene match: 8. As DNA, the CDR3 is TGTGCCAGCAGCCGGACAGGTGGAACGCCCCAGCATTTT. This codes for CASSRTGGTPQHF. The full variable domain, with the rest looked up from reference TRBV28 and TRBJ1-5, is DVKVTQSSRYLVKRTGEKVFLECVQDMDHENMFWYRQDPGLGLRLIYFSYDVKMKEKGDIPEGYSVSREKKERFSLILESASTNQTSMYLCASSRTGGTPQHFGDGTRLSIL.

The CDR3 here is CASSWTGSNTEAFF. The CDR3 coding sequence is TGTGCCAGCAGTTGGACAGGGTCCAACACTGAAGCTTTCTTT. This chain joins TRBV6-6 and TRBJ1-1; 8 bases map to TRBD1. J was trimmed by 2 bases and V by 4 bases; bases with no gene match: 3. Germline CDR1 and CDR2: MNHNY and SVGAGI (reference sequence). The CDR3 runs 14 residues.

The chain employs TRBV4-2 and TRBJ2-3; D perhaps matches TRBD2 (5 bases). The germline V gene has CDR1 LGHNA and CDR2 YNFKEQ. The CDR3 consists of 14 residues. V dropped 0 bases and J dropped 4 bases, with 8 bases sitting between them. The CDR3, as DNA: TGTGCCAGCAGCCAAGATAGGACTCCAGATACGCAGTATTTT. Residues: CASSQDRTPDTQYF.

The chain carries TRBV19 and TRBJ2-5, with 7 bases lining up with TRBD2. Unmatched junction bases numbered 10, after V lost 8 bases and J lost 4 bases. Germline values: CDR1 LNHDA, CDR2 SQIVND (reference sequence). The CDR3 is made up of 14 amino acids. This CDR3 reads CASGQGEGTETQYF. The CDR3 DNA sequence: TGTGCCAGTGGCCAAGGGGAGGGAACAGAGACCCAGTACTTC.

The chain employs TRBV19 and TRBJ1-4, with D uncertain. Germline CDR1 LNHDA, CDR2 SQIVND (reference sequence). CDR3 size: 12 residues. Trimming cost V 5 bases and J 10 bases, with 11 bases left between them. CDR3 sequence: CASSSDGGKLFF. The CDR3 nucleotides are TGTGCCAGTAGTTCGGATGGAGGAAAACTGTTTTTT. Looking up the rest from reference TRBV19 and TRBJ1-4 gives the full variable domain: DGGITQSPKYLFRKEGQNVTLSCEQNLNHDAMYWYRQDPGQGLRLIYYSQIVNDFQKGDIAEGYSVSREKKESFPLTVTSAQKNPTAFYLCASSSDGGKLFFGSGTQLSVL.

The rearrangement joins TRBV6-1 to TRBJ2-1; 9 bases line up with TRBD2. After removal of 7 bases from V and 1 base from J, the junction contained 5 bases not matched to a gene. The CDR3 is made up of 15 amino acids. Germline CDR1 reads MNHNS; CDR2 reads SASEGT. The CDR3: CASIFLAGSYNEQFF. The CDR3 coding sequence is TGTGCCAGCATTTTCCTAGCGGGGTCCTACAATGAGCAGTTCTTC.

A few counts support this clone. The chain carries TRBV6-1 and TRBJ2-3; 8 bases agree with TRBD2. The junction had 6 bases not matched to a gene; V was cut back by 1 base and J by 3 bases. CDR1 MNHNS and CDR2 SASEGT come from the germline V gene. CDR3 length: 16 residues. Here the CDR3 reads CASSEGTSPLTDTQYF. CDR3 in DNA: TGTGCCAGCAGTGAAGGGACTAGCCCACTAACAGATACGCAGTATTTT.

The chain employs TRBV6-1 and TRBJ2-7; tentatively, D is TRBD1 (5 bases). Between the trimmed V and J ends, which lost 2 bases and 1 base, there was a span of 18 bases. The CDR3 length is 17 residues. The germline V gene has CDR1 MNHNS and CDR2 SASEGT. The CDR3 region has the DNA TGTGCCAGCAGTGAAAGGGGTCCTGGACCCAGGTCCTACGAGCAGTACTTC. Its translation is CASSERGPGPRSYEQYF.

V usage is TRBV5-1 and J usage is TRBJ2-7; a possible D gene is TRBD2 (7 bases). CDR3 length equals 17 residues. V lost 4 bases and J 4 bases, leaving 24 bases between the germline ends. CDR1 and CDR2 from the germline V gene are SGHRS and YFSETQ. CDR3 DNA sequence: TGCGCCAGCAGCCGTTCCGGGGCGGGGGCTGGGGGTTACGAGCAGTACTTC. Encoded protein: CASSRSGAGAGGYEQYF.

This clone was observed a few times. The genes are TRBV7-9 and TRBJ1-1; D unresolved. Germline CDR1 reads SEHNR; CDR2 reads FQNEAQ (reference sequence). The CDR3 sequence is 11 residues long. Trimming removed 5 bases at V and 5 bases at J, with 6 bases between. The CDR3 sequence is CASSERTEAFF. In DNA form, the CDR3 reads TGTGCCAGCAGCGAACGGACTGAAGCTTTCTTT.